These 25 T cell receptor beta chains originate from one sample sequenced in a study of shared clonotypes between healthy human individuals. Generated by immunoSEQ multiplex PCR, the TCRdb table keeps only in-frame clones and is missing some. The table records hundreds of thousands of clones, 97% of them present only once. Sequencing was performed on naive CD4+ T cells sorted from blood. Described subset: CD45RA+ positively selected. Receptors originate from a woman aged 30 to 39 in good health.

The chain has TRBV29-1 and TRBJ1-5; TRBD1 matches at 9 bases. J gave up 3 bases and V 5 bases, and 5 bases lay outside the gene matches. Germline V lookup: CDR1 SQVTM, CDR2 ANQGSEA. CDR3 length: 14 residues. CDR3 coding DNA: TGCAGCGTTTCGGGACAGGGAAACAATCAGCCCCAGCATTTT. Translating gives CSVSGQGNNQPQHF.

This clone was detected only once. The chain employs TRBV7-9 and TRBJ1-2; D is undetermined. Trimming left V 5 bases short and J 0 bases short, with 25 bases between. The CDR3 runs 19 residues. Germline-derived CDR1 and CDR2 are SEHNR and FQNEAQ (reference sequence). CDR3 bases: TGTGCCAGCAGCCCGCTGTCGGGGTTAGGCAGACCGACTAACTATGGCTACACCTTC. It translates to CASSPLSGLGRPTNYGYTF.

Turning to this clone: Other DNA sequences in this sample translate to the same CDR3. V is TRBV5-1 and J is TRBJ1-1; D is unclear. Germline assignment: CDR1 SGHRS and CDR2 YFSETQ. Trimming cost V 0 bases and J 6 bases, with 3 bases left between them. The CDR3 extends over 11 amino acids. Here the CDR3 DNA reads TGCGCCAGCAGCTTGGAGTCTGAAGCTTTCTTT. This translates into CASSLESEAFF.

CDR3 DNA: TGTGCCAGCAGCCAAGTAGGGAAACAGAGGAACACTGAAGCTTTCTTT. The encoded protein is CASSQVGKQRNTEAFF. V gene TRBV4-2 combines with J gene TRBJ1-1; D call uncertain. V was shortened by 1 base and J by 1 base, with 13 bases between the two germline ends. The CDR3 runs 16 residues. CDR1 is LGHNA, CDR2 YNFKEQ, per germline.

V is TRBV5-1 and J is TRBJ1-2, with D perhaps matching TRBD1 (5 bases). The CDR3 is 18 residues long. Deletions cut 0 bases from V and 4 bases from J, with 22 bases between. Germline CDR1 reads SGHRS; CDR2 reads YFSETQ. The CDR3: CASSLGGAGYDRIYGYTF. In DNA, the CDR3 is TGCGCCAGCAGCTTGGGGGGCGCAGGTTACGACCGAATCTATGGCTACACCTTC.

The V and J genes are TRBV6-6 and TRBJ1-4; 7 bases line up with TRBD1. Germline V gene lookup returns CDR1 MNHNY and CDR2 SVGAGI (reference sequence). With V trimmed by 8 bases and J by 4 bases, 13 bases remained unmatched. This CDR3 region has 16 residues. In DNA form, the CDR3 reads TGTGCCAGCCAAAGGGGGAGACAGGGCATTAATGAAAAACTGTTTTTT. As protein: CASQRGRQGINEKLFF.

This rearrangement joins TRBV10-1 to TRBJ2-5; D perhaps matches TRBD2 (6 bases). The CDR3 extends over 15 amino acids. V was pared by 1 base and J by 2 bases, with 11 bases between. From germline, CDR1 is WNHNN and CDR2 SYGVQD (reference sequence). The CDR3 is CASSEYSGEQETQYF. In nucleotides, the CDR3 is TGCGCCAGCAGTGAGTACTCGGGAGAGCAAGAGACCCAGTACTTC.

This chain links TRBV29-1 with TRBJ1-2, with D maybe TRBD1 (5 bases). Germline loops: CDR1 SQVTM, CDR2 ANQGSEA. V gave up 8 bases and J gave up 6 bases, with 22 bases separating them. The CDR3 spans 14 residues. Here the CDR3 DNA reads TGCAGCAGTACCGACAGTGCCTTTGGGGATGGCTACACCTTC. Translating it yields CSSTDSAFGDGYTF.

The V and J genes are TRBV5-1 and TRBJ2-5; 8 bases are a match to TRBD2. The CDR3 sequence is 16 residues long. Germline assignment: CDR1 SGHRS and CDR2 YFSETQ. V lost 0 bases and J lost 5; bases outside the gene matches: 9. CDR3 sequence: CASSLVLAGPRETQYF. The CDR3 DNA sequence: TGCGCCAGCAGCTTGGTGCTAGCGGGCCCTAGGGAGACCCAGTACTTC.

The gene calls are TRBV30 and TRBJ2-3; weak D call: TRBD1 (5 bases). Germline V gene lookup returns CDR1 GTSNPN and CDR2 SVGIG (reference sequence). The CDR3 is 12 amino acids. Trimming stripped 2 bases from V and 4 bases from J, with 7 bases between. The CDR3: CAWSQGADTQYF. DNA for the CDR3: TGTGCCTGGAGTCAAGGGGCAGATACGCAGTATTTT. The entire variable domain, with the rest obtained from reference TRBV30 and TRBJ2-3, is as follows: SQTIHQWPATLVQPVGSPLSLECTVEGTSNPNLYWYRQAAGRGLQLLFYSVGIGQISSEVPQNLSASRPQDRQFILSSKKLLLSDSGFYLCAWSQGADTQYFGPGTRLTVL.

The V gene is TRBV9, the J gene TRBJ2-7; D gene unclear. Germline V gives CDR1 SGDLS, CDR2 YYNGEE. V was clipped by 0 bases and J by 7 bases, with 8 bases between them. This CDR3 comprises 12 residues. DNA for the CDR3: TGTGCCAGCAGCGTAGACCTAGGGGAGCAGTACTTC. This encodes CASSVDLGEQYF.

This chain joins TRBV2 and TRBJ1-1; perhaps TRBD1 as D (6 bases). Germline CDR1 is SNHLY and CDR2 is FYNNEI. Trimming shortened V by 2 bases and J by 3 bases, and 13 bases separated the two germline ends. This CDR3 spans 15 amino acids. In DNA form, the CDR3 reads TGTGCCAGCAGTGAACAACAGGGAGGGGACACTGAAGCTTTCTTT. Amino acids: CASSEQQGGDTEAFF.

This sequence joins TRBV2 and TRBJ1-1; 7 nucleotides line up with TRBD1. Trimming removed 5 bases from V and 5 bases from J; junction bases left unmatched: 8. The V gene's germline CDR1 is SNHLY and CDR2 FYNNEI. CDR3 length equals 14 residues. The DNA of the CDR3 is TGTGCCAGCAGTACCGGACAGGCGCCAACTGAAGCTTTCTTT. It encodes CASSTGQAPTEAFF.

J is TRBJ2-7 and V is TRBV4-2; 10 bases line up with TRBD1. With V trimmed by 4 bases and J by 1 base, 4 bases remained unmatched. This CDR3 region has 15 residues. Germline CDR1 and CDR2: LGHNA and YNFKEQ. In DNA form, the CDR3 reads TGTGCCAGCAGCCTCCGGGACAGGGGTTCCTACGAGCAGTACTTC. Translated, it gives CASSLRDRGSYEQYF.

The chain has TRBV7-8 and TRBJ2-7, with D perhaps assigned TRBD1 or TRBD2 (6 bases each). The CDR3 is made up of 15 amino acids. Trimming shortened V by 5 bases and J by 7 bases, and 21 bases separated the two germline ends. Per the germline V gene, CDR1 is SGHVS and CDR2 is FQNEAQ. Here the CDR3 reads CASSKGGTTPGEQYF. For the CDR3, the DNA is TGTGCCAGCAGCAAGGGGGGAACTACTCCGGGGGAGCAGTACTTC.

The chain has TRBV7-2 and TRBJ2-1; TRBD1 matches 8 bases. This CDR3 spans 13 amino acids. V was pared by 3 bases and J by 13 bases, with 8 bases of the junction left unmatched. Germline assignment: CDR1 SGHTA and CDR2 FQGNSA. CDR3 protein: CASSLTRGPNQFF. The CDR3 DNA is TGTGCCAGCAGCTTGACCAGGGGGCCGAATCAGTTCTTC.

The chain uses TRBV28 and TRBJ2-3; D is uncertain. CDR3 length: 15 amino acids. Germline V CDR1 and CDR2: MDHEN, SYDVKM. The V gene lost 4 bases and the J gene lost 3 bases, with 14 bases spanning the gap. The CDR3 spells CASSSPARETDTQYF. CDR3 bases: TGTGCCAGCAGTTCCCCAGCAAGGGAAACAGATACGCAGTATTTT. Together with reference TRBV28 and TRBJ2-3, the CDR3 gives the full variable domain: DVKVTQSSRYLVKRTGEKVFLECVQDMDHENMFWYRQDPGLGLRLIYFSYDVKMKEKGDIPEGYSVSREKKERFSLILESASTNQTSMYLCASSSPARETDTQYFGPGTRLTVL.

V usage is TRBV7-8 and J usage is TRBJ2-3; 7 nucleotides align to TRBD2. Germline assignment: CDR1 SGHVS and CDR2 FQNEAQ. This CDR3 is 18 amino acids long. Losses at the gene ends were 4 bases for V and 6 bases for J; bases not matched to a gene: 19. CDR3 nucleotide sequence: TGTGCCAGCAGCTCAGAGATTCCGGGACTAATCAATTCCGATACGCAGTATTTT. Encoded protein: CASSSEIPGLINSDTQYF.

The V call is TRBV19, the J call TRBJ2-2, with D tentatively TRBD2 (6 bases). There are 17 residues in the CDR3. The V gene lost 8 bases and the J gene lost 2 bases, with 21 bases spanning the gap. Germline loops: CDR1 LNHDA, CDR2 SQIVND (reference sequence). DNA for the CDR3: TGTGCCAGTGCACCTAGGGGTGCTAGCGACAACACCGGGGAGCTGTTTTTT. Protein product: CASAPRGASDNTGELFF.

The V and J genes are TRBV5-1 and TRBJ2-7, with D tentatively TRBD1 or TRBD2 (5 bases each). V was clipped by 4 bases and J by 2 bases, with 25 bases between them. The CDR3 loop spans 18 amino acids. The germline gives CDR1 SGHRS, CDR2 YFSETQ. In DNA, the CDR3 is TGCGCCAGCAGCCCGGGGCCCCGGGGCCCACCAAATGCCTACGAGCAGTACTTC. Protein product: CASSPGPRGPPNAYEQYF.

The DNA for the CDR3 is TGTGCCAGCAGTCGGACAGGGGGCAACTATGGCTACACCTTC. This translates into CASSRTGGNYGYTF. This rearrangement joins TRBV2 to TRBJ1-2; TRBD1 agrees at 11 bases. Germline-derived CDR1 and CDR2 are SNHLY and FYNNEI. The CDR3 contains 14 residues. V lost 5 bases to trimming and J lost 2 bases; unmatched junction nucleotides: 1.

This clone was seen just once. J is TRBJ1-4 and V is TRBV19; no definite D call. CDR3 length equals 15 residues. Germline CDR1 reads LNHDA; CDR2 reads SQIVND (reference sequence). V was cut by 7 bases and J by 3 bases, with 15 bases left in between. Here the CDR3 DNA reads TGTGCCAGTAATAATCGAGGAACGGCTAATGAAAAACTGTTTTTT. The encoded protein is CASNNRGTANEKLFF.

V is TRBV5-1 and J is TRBJ2-2; 8 positions agree with TRBD1. V gave up 4 bases and J gave up 6 bases; unmatched junction bases: 8. CDR1 SGHRS and CDR2 YFSETQ come from the germline V gene. The CDR3 covers 15 residues. CDR3 residues: CASSLGQVRSGELFF. CDR3 DNA: TGCGCCAGCAGCCTGGGACAGGTTAGGTCCGGGGAGCTGTTTTTT.

This clone was recorded once. The chain joins TRBV7-6 to TRBJ2-7; D gene unclear. Germline V gene data show CDR1 as SGHVS and CDR2 as FNYEAQ. This CDR3 spans 16 amino acids. V was shortened by 5 bases and J by 3 bases, with 20 bases between the two germline ends. CDR3 sequence: CASSRVEPDQSYEQYF. In nucleotides, the CDR3 is TGTGCCAGCAGCCGCGTCGAGCCGGACCAAAGCTACGAGCAGTACTTC.

The chain carries TRBV4-2 and TRBJ2-3; TRBD2 agrees at 10 bases. The germline V gene has CDR1 LGHNA and CDR2 YNFKEQ. Trimming cost V 1 base and J 2 bases; bases outside gene matches: 6. The CDR3 totals 17 residues. CDR3 DNA sequence: TGTGCCAGCAGCCAAGCCCTAGCGGGAGTCGCCACAGATACGCAGTATTTT. Amino acid sequence: CASSQALAGVATDTQYF.